The clone carrying this TCR beta chain was counted only a few times. Its matching antigen is unknown. The data belong to a study of beta chain features in type 1 diabetes. General study points: Shorter templates may be favored by PCR, equally so in patients and controls.

The whole isolated RNA underwent reverse transcription, so sequencing captured expressed TCRB transcripts. The table came from immunoSEQ multiplex PCR; TCRdb's copy has only in-frame clones and leaves some out. Of some 250,000 clones in the sample, less than 35% were seen once. The germline V and J ends were trimmed by 0 bases and 6 bases, with 9 bases remaining between them. The germline gives CDR1 SGHTA, CDR2 FQGNSA. This CDR3 is 14 amino acids long. Every donor had blood drawn once into heparin, roughly 0.11 L on average. The rearrangement joins TRBV7-2 to TRBJ2-1; D may match TRBD1 or TRBD2 (5 bases each). This clonotype was obtained from a young man in good health. Material: central memory CD4+ T cells from blood. In nucleotides, the CDR3 is TGTGCCAGCAGCTTAGCCAACGGGGCCAATGAGCAGTTCTTC. This gives the protein CASSLANGANEQFF.